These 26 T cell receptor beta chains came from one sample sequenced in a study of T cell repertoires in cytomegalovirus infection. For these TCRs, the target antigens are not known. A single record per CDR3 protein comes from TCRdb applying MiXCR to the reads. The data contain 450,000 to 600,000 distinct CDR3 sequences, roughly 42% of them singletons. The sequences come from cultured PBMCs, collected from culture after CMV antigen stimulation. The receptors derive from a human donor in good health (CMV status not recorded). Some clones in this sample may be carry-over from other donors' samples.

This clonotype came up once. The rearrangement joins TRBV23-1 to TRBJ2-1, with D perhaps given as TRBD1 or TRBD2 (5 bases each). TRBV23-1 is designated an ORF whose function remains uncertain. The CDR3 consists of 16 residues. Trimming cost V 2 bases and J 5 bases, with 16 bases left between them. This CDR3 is CASSQKNFGTHNEQFF. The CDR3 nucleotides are TGCGCCAGCAGTCAAAAAAATTTTGGGACCCACAATGAGCAGTTCTTC.

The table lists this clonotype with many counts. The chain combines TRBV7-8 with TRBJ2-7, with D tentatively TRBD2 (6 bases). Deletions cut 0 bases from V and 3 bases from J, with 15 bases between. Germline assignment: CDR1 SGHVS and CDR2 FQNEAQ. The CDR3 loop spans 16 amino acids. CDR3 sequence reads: CASSLAGDWNNYEQYF. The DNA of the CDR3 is TGTGCCAGCAGCTTAGCGGGGGACTGGAACAACTACGAGCAGTACTTC.

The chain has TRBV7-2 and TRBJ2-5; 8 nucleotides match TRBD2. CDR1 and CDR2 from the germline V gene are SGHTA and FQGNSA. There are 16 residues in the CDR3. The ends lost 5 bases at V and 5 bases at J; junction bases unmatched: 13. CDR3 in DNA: TGTGCCAGCAGCCCCAGGGTAGCGGGATTAGGGGAGACCCAGTACTTC. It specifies CASSPRVAGLGETQYF. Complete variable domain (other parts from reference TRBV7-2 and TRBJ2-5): GAGVSQSPSNKVTEKGKDVELRCDPISGHTALYWYRQSLGQGLEFLIYFQGNSAPDKSGLPSDRFSAERTGGSVSTLTIQRTQQEDSAVYLCASSPRVAGLGETQYFGPGTRLLVL.

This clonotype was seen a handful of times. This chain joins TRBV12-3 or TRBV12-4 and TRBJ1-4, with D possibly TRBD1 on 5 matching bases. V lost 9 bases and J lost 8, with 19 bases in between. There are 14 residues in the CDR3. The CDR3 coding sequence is TGTGCCAGTGCAAAGGGGCTCCCAGGGGAAAAACTGTTTTTT. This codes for CASAKGLPGEKLFF.

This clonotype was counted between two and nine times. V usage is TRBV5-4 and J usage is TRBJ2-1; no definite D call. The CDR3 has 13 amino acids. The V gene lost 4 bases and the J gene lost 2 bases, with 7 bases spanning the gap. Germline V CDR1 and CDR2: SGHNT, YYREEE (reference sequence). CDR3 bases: TGTGCCAGCAGCCCCGAGGCCTACAATGAGCAGTTCTTC. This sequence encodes CASSPEAYNEQFF.

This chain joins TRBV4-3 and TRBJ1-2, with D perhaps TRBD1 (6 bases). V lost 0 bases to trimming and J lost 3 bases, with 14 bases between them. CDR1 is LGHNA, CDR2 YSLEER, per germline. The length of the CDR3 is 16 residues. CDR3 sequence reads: CASSQDLGGLDYGYTF. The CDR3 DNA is TGCGCCAGCAGCCAAGATCTAGGGGGGCTTGACTATGGCTACACCTTC.

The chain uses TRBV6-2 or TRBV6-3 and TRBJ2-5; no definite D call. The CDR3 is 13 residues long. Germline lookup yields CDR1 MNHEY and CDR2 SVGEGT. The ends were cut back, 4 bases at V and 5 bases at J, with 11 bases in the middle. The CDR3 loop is CASSWATRETQYF. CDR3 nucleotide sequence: TGTGCCAGCAGTTGGGCTACCCGGGAGACCCAGTACTTC.

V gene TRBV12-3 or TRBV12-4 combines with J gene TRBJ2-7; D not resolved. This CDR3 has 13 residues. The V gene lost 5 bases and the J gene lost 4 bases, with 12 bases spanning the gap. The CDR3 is CASSASWAYEQYF. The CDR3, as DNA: TGTGCCAGCAGTGCAAGTTGGGCTTACGAGCAGTACTTC.

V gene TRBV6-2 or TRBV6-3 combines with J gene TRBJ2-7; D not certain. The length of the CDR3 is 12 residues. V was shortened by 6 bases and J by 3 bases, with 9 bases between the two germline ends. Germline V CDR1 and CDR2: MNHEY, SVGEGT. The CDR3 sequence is CASRWADYEQYF. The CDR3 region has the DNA TGTGCCAGCAGATGGGCAGACTACGAGCAGTACTTC.

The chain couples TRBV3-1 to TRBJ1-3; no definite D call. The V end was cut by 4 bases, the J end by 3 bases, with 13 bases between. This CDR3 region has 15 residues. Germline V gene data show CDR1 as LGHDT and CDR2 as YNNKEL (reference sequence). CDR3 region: CASSRSSAFGNTIYF. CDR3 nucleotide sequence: TGTGCCAGCAGCCGATCTTCGGCGTTTGGAAACACCATATATTTT.

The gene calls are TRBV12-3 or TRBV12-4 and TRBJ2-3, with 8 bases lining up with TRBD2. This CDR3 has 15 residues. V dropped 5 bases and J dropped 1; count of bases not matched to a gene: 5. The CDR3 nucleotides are TGTGCCAGCAGTCAACTAGCGGTTGGCACAGATACGCAGTATTTT. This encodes CASSQLAVGTDTQYF.

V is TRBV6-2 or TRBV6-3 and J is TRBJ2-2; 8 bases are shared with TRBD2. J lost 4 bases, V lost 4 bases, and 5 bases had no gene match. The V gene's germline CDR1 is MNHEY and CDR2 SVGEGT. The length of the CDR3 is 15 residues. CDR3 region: CASSLRAGVTGELFF. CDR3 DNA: TGTGCCAGCAGTTTACGAGCGGGGGTCACCGGGGAGCTGTTTTTT.

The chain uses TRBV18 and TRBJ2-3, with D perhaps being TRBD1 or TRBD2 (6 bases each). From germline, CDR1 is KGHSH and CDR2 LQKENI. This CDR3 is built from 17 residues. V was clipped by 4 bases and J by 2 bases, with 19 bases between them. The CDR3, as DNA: TGTGCCAGCTCACGGCCAGACCGGGGGCCCTCCACAGATACGCAGTATTTT. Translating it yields CASSRPDRGPSTDTQYF.

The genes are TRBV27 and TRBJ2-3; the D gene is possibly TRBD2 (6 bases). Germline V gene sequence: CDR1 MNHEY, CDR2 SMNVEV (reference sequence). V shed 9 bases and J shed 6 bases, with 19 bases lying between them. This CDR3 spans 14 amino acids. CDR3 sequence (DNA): TGTGCCAGAGCGGGCGGACTGCTAGGGGATACGCAGTATTTT. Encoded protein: CARAGGLLGDTQYF.

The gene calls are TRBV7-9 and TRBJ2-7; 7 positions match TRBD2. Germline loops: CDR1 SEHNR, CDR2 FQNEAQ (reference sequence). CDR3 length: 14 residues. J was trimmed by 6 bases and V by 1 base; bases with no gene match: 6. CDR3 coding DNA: TGTGCCAGCAGCTTAGTCGCGGGACTAAGCGAGCAGTACTTC. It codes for CASSLVAGLSEQYF.

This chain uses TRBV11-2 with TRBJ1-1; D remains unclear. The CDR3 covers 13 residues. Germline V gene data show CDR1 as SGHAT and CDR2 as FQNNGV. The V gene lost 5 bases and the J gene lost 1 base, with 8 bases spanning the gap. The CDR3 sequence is CASSPNTNTEAFF. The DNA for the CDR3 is TGTGCCAGCAGCCCAAACACGAACACTGAAGCTTTCTTT.

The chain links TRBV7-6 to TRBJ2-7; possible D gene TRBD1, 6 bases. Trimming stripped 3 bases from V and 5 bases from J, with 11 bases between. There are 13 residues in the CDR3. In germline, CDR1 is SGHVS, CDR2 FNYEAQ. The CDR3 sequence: CASSFVTGHEQYF. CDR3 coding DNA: TGTGCCAGCAGCTTCGTGACAGGTCACGAGCAGTACTTC.

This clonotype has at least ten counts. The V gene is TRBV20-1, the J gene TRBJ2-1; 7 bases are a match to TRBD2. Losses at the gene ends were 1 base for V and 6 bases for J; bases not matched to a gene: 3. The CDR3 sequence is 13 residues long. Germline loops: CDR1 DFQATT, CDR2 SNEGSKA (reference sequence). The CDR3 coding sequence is TGCAGTGCTAGAGTGTCTAGCGGCAATGAGCAGTTCTTC. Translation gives CSARVSSGNEQFF.

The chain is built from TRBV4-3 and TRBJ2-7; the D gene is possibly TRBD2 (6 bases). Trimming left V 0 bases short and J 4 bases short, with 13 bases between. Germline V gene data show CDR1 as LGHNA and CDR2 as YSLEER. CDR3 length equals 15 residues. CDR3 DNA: TGCGCCAGCAGCCAAGATACCGGACTACCTTACGAGCAGTACTTC. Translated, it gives CASSQDTGLPYEQYF.

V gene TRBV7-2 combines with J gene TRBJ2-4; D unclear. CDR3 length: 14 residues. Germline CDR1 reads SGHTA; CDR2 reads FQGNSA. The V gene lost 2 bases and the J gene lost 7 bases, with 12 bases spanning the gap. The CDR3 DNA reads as TGTGCCAGCAGCTTAAAGGGTGAGGACAACATTCAGTACTTC. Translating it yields CASSLKGEDNIQYF.

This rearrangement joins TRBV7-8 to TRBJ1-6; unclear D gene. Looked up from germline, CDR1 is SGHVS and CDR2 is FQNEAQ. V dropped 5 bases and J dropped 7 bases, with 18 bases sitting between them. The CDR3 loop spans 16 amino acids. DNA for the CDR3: TGTGCCAGCAGCCGGGGTCGCGGGGAGGCCAATTCACCCCTCCACTTT. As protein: CASSRGRGEANSPLHF.

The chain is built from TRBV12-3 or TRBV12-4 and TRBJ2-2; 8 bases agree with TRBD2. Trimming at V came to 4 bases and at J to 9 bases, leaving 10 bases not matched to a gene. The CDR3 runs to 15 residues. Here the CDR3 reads CASSSPAGVVWELFF. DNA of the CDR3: TGTGCCAGCAGTTCCCCAGCGGGGGTTGTGTGGGAGCTGTTTTTT.

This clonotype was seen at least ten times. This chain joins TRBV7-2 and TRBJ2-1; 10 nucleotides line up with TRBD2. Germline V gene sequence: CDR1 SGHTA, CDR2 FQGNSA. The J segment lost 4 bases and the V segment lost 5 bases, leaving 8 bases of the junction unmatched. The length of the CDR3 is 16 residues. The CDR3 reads CASSPVERGGYNEQFF. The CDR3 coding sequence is TGTGCCAGCAGCCCAGTGGAGCGGGGGGGTTACAATGAGCAGTTCTTC.

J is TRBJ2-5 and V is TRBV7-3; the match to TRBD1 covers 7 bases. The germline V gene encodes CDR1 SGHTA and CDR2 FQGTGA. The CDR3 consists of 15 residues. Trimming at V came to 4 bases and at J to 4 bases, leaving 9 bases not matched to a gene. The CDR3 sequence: CASSSPGQRLETQYF. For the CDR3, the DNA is TGTGCCAGCAGCTCACCGGGACAGCGTCTAGAGACCCAGTACTTC. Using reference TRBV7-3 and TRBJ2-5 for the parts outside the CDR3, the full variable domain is GAGVSQTPSNKVTEKGKYVELRCDPISGHTALYWYRQSLGQGPEFLIYFQGTGAADDSGLPNDRFFAVRPEGSVSTLKIQRTERGDSAVYLCASSSPGQRLETQYFGPGTRLLVL.

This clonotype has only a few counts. Written as DNA, the CDR3 is TGCAGTGCTAGAGGTGGTAATGAGCAGTTCTTC. Its translation is CSARGGNEQFF. The V and J genes are TRBV20-1 and TRBJ2-1; unclear D gene. Per germline, CDR1 DFQATT and CDR2 SNEGSKA (reference sequence). CDR3 length equals 11 residues. V dropped 1 base and J dropped 7 bases, with 5 bases sitting between them.

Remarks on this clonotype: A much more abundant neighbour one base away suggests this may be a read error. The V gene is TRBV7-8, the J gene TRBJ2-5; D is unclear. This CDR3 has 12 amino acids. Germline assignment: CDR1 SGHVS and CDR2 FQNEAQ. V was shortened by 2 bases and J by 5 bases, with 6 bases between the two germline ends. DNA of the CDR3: TGTGCCAGCAGCTTATCCCCTGAGACCCAGTACTTC. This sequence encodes CASSLSPETQYF.